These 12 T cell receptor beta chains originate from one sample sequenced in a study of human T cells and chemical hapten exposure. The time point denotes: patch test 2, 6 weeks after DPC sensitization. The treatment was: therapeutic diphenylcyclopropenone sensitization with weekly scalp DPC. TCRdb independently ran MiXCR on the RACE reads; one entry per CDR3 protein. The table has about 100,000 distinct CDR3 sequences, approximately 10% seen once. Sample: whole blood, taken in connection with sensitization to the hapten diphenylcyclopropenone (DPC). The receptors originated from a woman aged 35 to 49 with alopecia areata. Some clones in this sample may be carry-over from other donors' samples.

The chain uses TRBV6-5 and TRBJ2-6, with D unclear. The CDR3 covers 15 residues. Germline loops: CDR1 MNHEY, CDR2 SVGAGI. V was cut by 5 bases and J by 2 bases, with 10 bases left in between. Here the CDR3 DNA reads TGTGCCAGCAGTCCTGGGGTAACTGGGGCCAACGTCCTGACTTTC. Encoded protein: CASSPGVTGANVLTF.

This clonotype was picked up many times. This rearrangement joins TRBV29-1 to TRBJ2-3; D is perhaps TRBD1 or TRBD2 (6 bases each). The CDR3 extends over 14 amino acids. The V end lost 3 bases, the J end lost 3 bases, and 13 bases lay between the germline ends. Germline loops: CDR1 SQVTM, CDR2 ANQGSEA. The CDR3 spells CSVEVGGGTDTQYF. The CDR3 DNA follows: TGCAGCGTTGAGGTCGGAGGGGGGACAGATACGCAGTATTTT.

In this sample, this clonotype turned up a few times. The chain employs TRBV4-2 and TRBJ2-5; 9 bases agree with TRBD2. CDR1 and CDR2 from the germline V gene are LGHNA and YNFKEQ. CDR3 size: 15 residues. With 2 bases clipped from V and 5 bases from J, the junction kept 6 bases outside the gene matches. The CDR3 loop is CASSQWRGGLETQYF. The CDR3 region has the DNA TGTGCCAGCAGCCAATGGCGGGGGGGCCTTGAGACCCAGTACTTC.

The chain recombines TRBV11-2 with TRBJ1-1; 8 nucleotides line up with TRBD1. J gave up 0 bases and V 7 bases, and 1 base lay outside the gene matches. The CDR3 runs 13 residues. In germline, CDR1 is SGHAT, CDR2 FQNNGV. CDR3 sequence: CASTDRVNTEAFF. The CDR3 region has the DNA TGTGCCAGCACGGACAGGGTGAACACTGAAGCTTTCTTT.

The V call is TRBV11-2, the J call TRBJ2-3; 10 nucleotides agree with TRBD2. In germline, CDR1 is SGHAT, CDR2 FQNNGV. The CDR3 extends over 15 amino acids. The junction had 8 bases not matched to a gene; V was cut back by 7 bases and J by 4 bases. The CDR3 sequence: CASNPGLAGADTQYF. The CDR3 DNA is TGTGCCAGCAACCCGGGGCTAGCGGGGGCAGATACGCAGTATTTT.

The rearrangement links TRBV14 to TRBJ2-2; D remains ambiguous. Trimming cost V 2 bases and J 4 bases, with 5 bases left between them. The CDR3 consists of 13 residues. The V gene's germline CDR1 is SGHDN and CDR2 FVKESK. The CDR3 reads CASSQTSTGELFF. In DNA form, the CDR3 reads TGTGCCAGCAGCCAAACGAGCACCGGGGAGCTGTTTTTT.

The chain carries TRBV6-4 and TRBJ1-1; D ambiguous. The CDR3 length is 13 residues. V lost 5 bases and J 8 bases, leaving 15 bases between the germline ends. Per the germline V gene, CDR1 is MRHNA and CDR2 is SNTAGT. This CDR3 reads CASSRENGLEAFF. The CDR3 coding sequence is TGTGCCAGCAGTCGCGAGAACGGCCTGGAAGCTTTCTTT.

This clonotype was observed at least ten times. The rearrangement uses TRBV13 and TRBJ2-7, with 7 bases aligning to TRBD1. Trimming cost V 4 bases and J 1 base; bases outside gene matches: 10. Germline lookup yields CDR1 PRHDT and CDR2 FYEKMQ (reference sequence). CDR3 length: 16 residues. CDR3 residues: CASSSYTPTGSYEQYF. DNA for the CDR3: TGTGCCAGCAGCTCTTATACCCCGACAGGGTCCTACGAGCAGTACTTC.

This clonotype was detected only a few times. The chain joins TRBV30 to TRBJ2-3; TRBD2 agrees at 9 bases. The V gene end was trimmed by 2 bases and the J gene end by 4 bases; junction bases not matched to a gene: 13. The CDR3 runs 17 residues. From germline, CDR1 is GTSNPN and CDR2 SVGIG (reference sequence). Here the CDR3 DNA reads TGTGCCTGGAGTCCCCGGCGGGTAGCGGGAGCCGCAGATACGCAGTATTTT. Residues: CAWSPRRVAGAADTQYF.

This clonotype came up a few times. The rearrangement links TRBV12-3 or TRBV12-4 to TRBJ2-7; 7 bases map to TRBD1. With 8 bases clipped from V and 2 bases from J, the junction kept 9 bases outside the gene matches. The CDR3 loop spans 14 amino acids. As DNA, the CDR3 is TGTGCCAGCGCTCGTGTAGGGGGCACCTACGAGCAGTACTTC. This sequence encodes CASARVGGTYEQYF.

CDR3 protein: CAWSWDGTSTDTQYF. Written as DNA, the CDR3 is TGTGCCTGGAGTTGGGACGGAACTAGCACAGATACGCAGTATTTT. The chain recombines TRBV30 with TRBJ2-3; TRBD1 or TRBD2 may be the D gene (5 bases each). Trimming stripped 2 bases from V and 0 bases from J, with 12 bases between. Germline assignment: CDR1 GTSNPN and CDR2 SVGIG (reference sequence). This CDR3 has 15 amino acids.

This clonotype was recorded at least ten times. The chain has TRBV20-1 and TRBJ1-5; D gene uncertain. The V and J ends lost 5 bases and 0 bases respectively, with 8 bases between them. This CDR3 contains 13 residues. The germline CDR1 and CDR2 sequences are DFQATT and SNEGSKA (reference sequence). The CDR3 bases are TGCAGTGCTCCCCCAGATAGCAATCAGCCCCAGCATTTT. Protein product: CSAPPDSNQPQHF.